A selection of T cell receptor beta chains follows, all from one sample in a study of T cell responses to AZD1222 COVID-19 vaccine. TCRdb's copy holds only in-frame clones and misses some; the assay was immunoSEQ multiplex PCR. The sample includes approximately 140,000 clones, about 93% seen only once; the top ten take about 1.9%. This specimen was peripheral blood, taken on day 0 of AZD1222 vaccination. The origin of the receptors is an adult in good health. Both conserved end residues are part of each CDR3. Fields, in order: J gene, D gene, clone size, V gene, CDR3 protein, CDR3 DNA. The D gene is left open where the match is weak. Some rows have no size entry. The others give once, few or many, or a class for an expanded clone.

J gene: TRBJ1-5; D gene: .; clone size: .; V gene: TRBV6-5; CDR3 protein: CASSYGEGDQPQHF; CDR3 DNA: TGTGCCAGCAGTTACGGGGAGGGCGATCAGCCCCAGCATTTT
J gene: TRBJ1-5; D gene: .; clone size: few; V gene: TRBV7-3; CDR3 protein: CASSQEGNQPQHF; CDR3 DNA: TGTGCCAGCAGTCAAGAGGGCAATCAGCCCCAGCATTTT
J gene: TRBJ1-1; D gene: .; clone size: once; V gene: TRBV27; CDR3 protein: CASSFRRVNTEAFF; CDR3 DNA: TGTGCCAGCAGTTTTAGGAGGGTGAACACTGAAGCTTTCTTT
J gene: TRBJ1-2; D gene: TRBD1; clone size: .; V gene: TRBV6-5; CDR3 protein: CASRRTGQGIYGYTF; CDR3 DNA: TGTGCCAGCAGGCGAACGGGACAGGGGATTTATGGCTACACCTTC
J gene: TRBJ2-1; D gene: TRBD2; clone size: .; V gene: TRBV6-5; CDR3 protein: CASRQLADPRNEQFF; CDR3 DNA: TGTGCCAGCAGACAACTAGCGGACCCTCGGAATGAGCAGTTCTTC
J gene: TRBJ1-1; D gene: .; clone size: once; V gene: TRBV5-1; CDR3 protein: CASSFNGDTEAFF; CDR3 DNA: TGCGCCAGCAGCTTTAATGGGGACACTGAAGCTTTCTTT
J gene: TRBJ2-4; D gene: TRBD2; clone size: .; V gene: TRBV5-4; CDR3 protein: CASSSAGREGDIQYF; CDR3 DNA: TGTGCCAGCAGCTCGGCGGGGCGGGAGGGGGACATTCAGTACTTC
J gene: TRBJ1-2; D gene: .; clone size: .; V gene: TRBV6-6; CDR3 protein: CASSYETDPNYGYTF; CDR3 DNA: TGTGCCAGCAGTTACGAAACAGATCCCAACTATGGCTACACCTTC
J gene: TRBJ1-6; D gene: .; clone size: .; V gene: TRBV9; CDR3 protein: CASSPRAGSSYNSPLHF; CDR3 DNA: TGTGCCAGCAGCCCCCGGGCAGGAAGCTCCTATAATTCACCCCTCCACTTT
J gene: TRBJ2-3; D gene: TRBD2; clone size: .; V gene: TRBV11-2; CDR3 protein: CASSPLRGSGRLDTQYF; CDR3 DNA: TGTGCCAGCAGCCCTCTCCGAGGTAGCGGGAGATTAGATACGCAGTATTTT
J gene: TRBJ2-2; D gene: .; clone size: .; V gene: TRBV27; CDR3 protein: CASSFLDSNTGELFF; CDR3 DNA: TGTGCCAGCAGTTTTCTAGATTCGAACACCGGGGAGCTGTTTTTT
J gene: TRBJ2-7; D gene: .; clone size: once; V gene: TRBV29-1; CDR3 protein: CSGVGAFGEQYF; CDR3 DNA: TGCAGCGGGGTGGGGGCCTTCGGGGAGCAGTACTTC
J gene: TRBJ1-6; D gene: .; clone size: .; V gene: TRBV7-2; CDR3 protein: CASSLAGVPYNSPLHF; CDR3 DNA: TGTGCCAGCAGCTTAGCGGGAGTCCCCTATAATTCACCCCTCCACTTT
J gene: TRBJ1-5; D gene: .; clone size: once; V gene: TRBV7-2; CDR3 protein: CAWGPDQPQHF; CDR3 DNA: TGTGCGTGGGGGCCCGATCAGCCCCAGCATTTT
J gene: TRBJ2-1; D gene: TRBD2; clone size: .; V gene: TRBV7-6; CDR3 protein: CASSLKAGVLNNEQFF; CDR3 DNA: TGTGCCAGCAGCTTGAAAGCGGGAGTCTTAAACAATGAGCAGTTCTTC
J gene: TRBJ1-3; D gene: .; clone size: few; V gene: TRBV18; CDR3 protein: CASSPRQRTLGNTIYF; CDR3 DNA: TGTGCCAGCTCACCACGCCAACGTACTTTAGGAAACACCATATATTTT
J gene: TRBJ2-7; D gene: .; clone size: .; V gene: TRBV18; CDR3 protein: CATSPGTGQLPYEQYF; CDR3 DNA: TGTGCCACCTCACCCGGGACCGGGCAACTCCCCTACGAGCAGTACTTC
J gene: TRBJ1-1; D gene: .; clone size: .; V gene: TRBV18; CDR3 protein: CASSPMGNTEAFF; CDR3 DNA: TGTGCCAGCTCACCCATGGGGAACACTGAAGCTTTCTTT
J gene: TRBJ2-3; D gene: .; clone size: .; V gene: TRBV7-6; CDR3 protein: CASGSGRSDTQYF; CDR3 DNA: TGTGCCAGCGGTTCAGGTCGGTCGGATACGCAGTATTTT
J gene: TRBJ1-1; D gene: TRBD1; clone size: .; V gene: TRBV9; CDR3 protein: CASSAHRDRGVLEAFF; CDR3 DNA: TGTGCCAGCAGCGCCCACCGGGACAGGGGGGTTCTTGAAGCTTTCTTT
J gene: TRBJ2-2; D gene: TRBD1; clone size: .; V gene: TRBV18; CDR3 protein: CASSPPGTGAVTGELFF; CDR3 DNA: TGTGCCAGCTCACCACCCGGGACAGGGGCTGTCACCGGGGAGCTGTTTTTT
J gene: TRBJ2-5; D gene: .; clone size: .; V gene: TRBV2; CDR3 protein: CASTYSGKQETQYF; CDR3 DNA: TGTGCCAGCACCTATAGCGGCAAACAAGAGACCCAGTACTTC
J gene: TRBJ2-7; D gene: TRBD1; clone size: .; V gene: TRBV2; CDR3 protein: CASSEGGTETYEQYF; CDR3 DNA: TGTGCCAGCAGTGAAGGGGGGACAGAGACTTACGAGCAGTACTTC
J gene: TRBJ2-1; D gene: TRBD1; clone size: .; V gene: TRBV6-5; CDR3 protein: CASRAGTDYNEQFF; CDR3 DNA: TGTGCCAGCAGGGCCGGGACAGACTACAATGAGCAGTTCTTC
J gene: TRBJ1-1; D gene: .; clone size: .; V gene: TRBV7-9; CDR3 protein: CASSLNTEAFF; CDR3 DNA: TGTGCCAGCAGTCTTAACACTGAAGCTTTCTTT
J gene: TRBJ2-7; D gene: .; clone size: .; V gene: TRBV29-1; CDR3 protein: CSVLGQDSSYEQYF; CDR3 DNA: TGCAGCGTGTTGGGTCAAGATAGCTCCTACGAGCAGTACTTC
J gene: TRBJ1-3; D gene: .; clone size: .; V gene: TRBV6-6; CDR3 protein: CASRPSGNTIYF; CDR3 DNA: TGTGCCAGCCGACCCTCTGGAAACACCATATATTTT
J gene: TRBJ1-2; D gene: TRBD1; clone size: .; V gene: TRBV15; CDR3 protein: CATSGDLRTGEERGYTF; CDR3 DNA: TGTGCCACCAGCGGAGACCTCCGGACAGGGGAGGAGAGGGGCTACACCTTC
J gene: TRBJ2-7; D gene: .; clone size: once; V gene: TRBV6-6; CDR3 protein: CASRATWGATYEQYF; CDR3 DNA: TGTGCCAGCAGGGCTACGTGGGGGGCGACCTACGAGCAGTACTTC
J gene: TRBJ2-3; D gene: .; clone size: .; V gene: TRBV25-1; CDR3 protein: CASSEFSPGDTQYF; CDR3 DNA: TGTGCCAGCAGTGAATTCTCCCCGGGAGATACGCAGTATTTT
J gene: TRBJ2-7; D gene: .; clone size: .; V gene: TRBV11-3; CDR3 protein: CASSLEGPAEQYF; CDR3 DNA: TGTGCCAGCAGCTTAGAGGGGCCGGCCGAGCAGTACTTC
J gene: TRBJ1-4; D gene: TRBD1; clone size: .; V gene: TRBV9; CDR3 protein: CASSPGTGSTNEKLFF; CDR3 DNA: TGTGCCAGCAGCCCCGGGACAGGATCAACTAATGAAAAACTGTTTTTT
J gene: TRBJ2-3; D gene: TRBD2; clone size: .; V gene: TRBV4-1; CDR3 protein: CASSQGHLAEYTDTQYF; CDR3 DNA: TGCGCCAGCAGCCAAGGGCATCTAGCGGAGTACACAGATACGCAGTATTTT
J gene: TRBJ2-5; D gene: TRBD1; clone size: .; V gene: TRBV5-1; CDR3 protein: CASSTLGWTGALETQYF; CDR3 DNA: TGCGCCAGCAGCACCCTCGGGTGGACAGGGGCGCTGGAGACCCAGTACTTC
J gene: TRBJ1-1; D gene: .; clone size: few; V gene: TRBV5-4; CDR3 protein: CASSLGTEAFF; CDR3 DNA: TGTGCCAGCAGCTTGGGCACTGAAGCTTTCTTT
J gene: TRBJ1-1; D gene: .; clone size: .; V gene: TRBV5-5; CDR3 protein: CASSRETLYTEAFF; CDR3 DNA: TGTGCCAGCAGCCGGGAGACCCTCTACACTGAAGCTTTCTTT
J gene: TRBJ2-7; D gene: TRBD1; clone size: .; V gene: TRBV5-4; CDR3 protein: CASSPGTGAGEQYF; CDR3 DNA: TGTGCCAGCAGCCCAGGGACAGGGGCCGGAGAGCAGTACTTC
J gene: TRBJ1-6; D gene: TRBD1; clone size: .; V gene: TRBV3-1/TRBV3-2; CDR3 protein: CASSQDVTGRHSPLHF; CDR3 DNA: TGTGCCAGCAGCCAAGACGTGACAGGGAGGCATTCACCCCTCCACTTT